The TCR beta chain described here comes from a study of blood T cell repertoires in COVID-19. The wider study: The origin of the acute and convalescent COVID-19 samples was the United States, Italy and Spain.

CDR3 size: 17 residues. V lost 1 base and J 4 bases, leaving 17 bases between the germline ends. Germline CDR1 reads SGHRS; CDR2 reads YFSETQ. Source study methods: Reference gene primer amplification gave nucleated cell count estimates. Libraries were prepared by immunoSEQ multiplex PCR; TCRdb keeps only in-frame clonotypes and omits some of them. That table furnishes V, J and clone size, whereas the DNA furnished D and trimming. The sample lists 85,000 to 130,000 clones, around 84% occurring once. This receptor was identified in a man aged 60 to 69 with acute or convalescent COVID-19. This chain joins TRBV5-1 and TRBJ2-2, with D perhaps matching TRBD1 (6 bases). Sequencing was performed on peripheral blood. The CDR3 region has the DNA TGCGCCAGCAGCTTGACCGGGCCCCGAGGGGGCACCGGGGAGCTGTTTTTT. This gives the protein CASSLTGPRGGTGELFF.